The 15 T cell receptor beta chains reported below all come from one sample, sequenced in a study of identical twins' blood T cells. MiXCR, run by TCRdb on the 5' RACE reads, gives a single entry per CDR3 protein. The sample comprises fewer than 450,000 distinct CDR3 sequences, roughly 27% of which are singletons, and approximately 6.6% rests with the top ten. The sample taken for sequencing was PBMCs. The source is a woman between 18 and 50 years old in good health.

For this clonotype: A single base separates this from a much larger clone, so it may be a read error. This chain connects TRBV28 to TRBJ1-2, with D unclear. Germline CDR1 MDHEN, CDR2 SYDVKM. The CDR3 consists of 11 residues. The CDR3 loop reads CASSINHGYTF. DNA for the CDR3: TGTGCCAGCAGCATTAACCATGGCTACACCTTC.

This chain joins TRBV7-2 and TRBJ1-4; the match to TRBD1 covers 8 bases. Germline trimming cut 5 bases from V and 8 bases from J; bases unmatched to any gene: 10. The CDR3 runs to 15 residues. Germline V gives CDR1 SGHTA, CDR2 FQGNSA. CDR3 region: CASSPQTGGMEKLFF. DNA for the CDR3: TGTGCCAGCAGCCCACAAACAGGGGGGATGGAAAAACTGTTTTTT.

The chain joins TRBV19 to TRBJ1-1; D remains unclear. V was shortened by 3 bases and J by 1 base, with 6 bases between the two germline ends. The CDR3 totals 13 residues. Germline values: CDR1 LNHDA, CDR2 SQIVND (reference sequence). CDR3 protein: CASSIKPNTEAFF. CDR3 DNA sequence: TGTGCCAGTAGTATCAAGCCGAACACTGAAGCTTTCTTT.

This clonotype has ten or more counts. This rearrangement joins TRBV2 to TRBJ2-5; D is unresolved. This CDR3 is 12 amino acids long. Germline assignment: CDR1 SNHLY and CDR2 FYNNEI. V lost 8 bases to trimming and J lost 3 bases, with 10 bases between them. The CDR3 DNA reads as TGTGCCAGCTCGGAGTCGAAAGAGACCCAGTACTTC. This gives the protein CASSESKETQYF.

The chain links TRBV6-5 to TRBJ2-1, with TRBD2 identical over 9 bases. The CDR3 is 13 residues long. CDR1 is MNHEY, CDR2 SVGAGI, per germline. V gave up 9 bases and J gave up 7 bases; unmatched junction bases: 7. The CDR3: CASRREGSNEQFF. In DNA form, the CDR3 reads TGTGCCAGTCGGCGGGAGGGGAGTAATGAGCAGTTCTTC.

On this clonotype itself: Germline is not matched at one junction end, which may reflect a read error. This chain joins TRBV6-6 and TRBJ1-2, with a possible D match to TRBD1 (5 bases). CDR1 and CDR2 from the germline V gene are MNHNY and SVGAGI (reference sequence). The CDR3 has 13 residues. The CDR3 is CASIYPGNYGYTF. The CDR3 DNA sequence: TGTGCCAGCATTTACCCAGGGAACTATGGCTACACCTTC.

The chain carries TRBV5-1 and TRBJ2-1, with 7 nucleotides matching TRBD1. This CDR3 region has 14 residues. With 3 bases clipped from V and 5 bases from J, the junction kept 5 bases outside the gene matches. CDR1 and CDR2 (germline): SGHRS, YFSETQ. CDR3 nucleotides: TGCGCCAGCAGCTCATATGACAGGGACAATGAGCAGTTCTTC. Protein product: CASSSYDRDNEQFF.

This clonotype was counted a few times. The chain has TRBV20-1 and TRBJ1-1; weak D call: TRBD1 (5 bases). The CDR3 has 15 residues. Between the trimmed V and J ends, which lost 5 bases and 3 bases, there was a span of 19 bases. The germline V gene has CDR1 DFQATT and CDR2 SNEGSKA (reference sequence). DNA for the CDR3: TGCAGTGCTCAAAAGGGGCATTCGGGTGACACTGAAGCTTTCTTT. Encoded protein: CSAQKGHSGDTEAFF.

The chain links TRBV20-1 to TRBJ2-3, with 9 positions matching TRBD2. This CDR3 is built from 17 residues. CDR1 DFQATT and CDR2 SNEGSKA come from the germline V gene (reference sequence). J lost 3 bases, V lost 7 bases, and 17 bases had no gene match. The DNA of the CDR3 is TGCAGTGTCGATCCCCGGGCGGGGGGGCCTTCGACAGATACGCAGTATTTT. Its translation is CSVDPRAGGPSTDTQYF.

With respect to this clonotype: A much larger clone differs by one base, so this may be a read error. The genes are TRBV4-3 and TRBJ1-3, with no clear D. The germline V gene has CDR1 LGHNA and CDR2 YSLEER. The CDR3 contains 15 residues. Trimming pared 2 bases from V and 0 bases from J, leaving 8 bases between. CDR3 nucleotide sequence: TGCGCCAGCAGCCAAAACTGGGACTCTGGAAACACCATATATTTT. Amino acids: CASSQNWDSGNTIYF.

Concerning this clonotype itself: This may come from a read error, since a much larger clone is one base off. The chain uses TRBV2 and TRBJ1-1, with D maybe TRBD1 (6 bases). V dropped 6 bases and J dropped 12 bases, with 23 bases sitting between them. The CDR3 covers 14 residues. Germline CDR1 and CDR2: SNHLY and FYNNEI. CDR3 nucleotides: TGTGCCAGCAGGTTCGGCCGGGCAGGGGATTCGACTTTCTTT. Translating gives CASRFGRAGDSTFF.

There are a few counts of this clonotype. The gene calls are TRBV2 and TRBJ2-3; D is unresolved. Germline V gene lookup returns CDR1 SNHLY and CDR2 FYNNEI. The CDR3 has 16 residues. Trimming removed 4 bases from V and 4 bases from J, with 18 bases in between. This CDR3 is CASSASPLPRADTQYF. Written as DNA, the CDR3 is TGTGCCAGCAGTGCCTCGCCTCTCCCCCGGGCAGATACGCAGTATTTT.

The chain recombines TRBV20-1 with TRBJ2-1; D is unclear. In germline, CDR1 is DFQATT, CDR2 SNEGSKA (reference sequence). The CDR3 spans 15 residues. The V gene lost 1 base and the J gene lost 4 bases, with 14 bases spanning the gap. The CDR3 region is CSARAPVYNYNEQFF. CDR3 nucleotides: TGCAGTGCTAGAGCGCCGGTTTATAATTACAATGAGCAGTTCTTC.

The chain links TRBV11-2 to TRBJ2-2; D perhaps matches TRBD2 (6 bases). Trimming removed 5 bases from V and 3 bases from J, with 22 bases in between. Germline lookup yields CDR1 SGHAT and CDR2 FQNNGV. The CDR3 contains 18 residues. CDR3: CASSPLGGIAADTGELFF. In DNA form, the CDR3 reads TGTGCCAGCAGCCCCTTGGGGGGAATCGCGGCGGACACCGGGGAGCTGTTTTTT.

In its sample, this clonotype was seen a few times. The chain carries TRBV9 and TRBJ1-1; 8 bases are shared with TRBD1. Germline CDR1 is SGDLS and CDR2 is YYNGEE. The CDR3 has 16 residues. J lost 7 bases, V lost 4 bases, and 15 bases had no gene match. CDR3: CASSPRRTGIKGEAFF. The CDR3, as DNA: TGTGCCAGCAGCCCCAGAAGGACAGGGATCAAGGGTGAAGCTTTCTTT.